The next 10 T cell receptor beta chains were all read from a single sample in a study of blood T cell repertoires in COVID-19. Libraries were prepared by immunoSEQ multiplex PCR; TCRdb keeps only in-frame clonotypes and omits some of them. The sample yields 250,000 or so clones, roughly 90% seen once. The material sequenced was peripheral blood. The source of these receptors is a man aged 60-69 years with acute or convalescent COVID-19.

This rearrangement joins TRBV29-1 to TRBJ1-4, with 7 positions matching TRBD1. The V and J ends lost 5 bases and 7 bases, in that order; junction bases with no gene match: 7. Looked up from germline, CDR1 is SQVTM and CDR2 is ANQGSEA. CDR3 size: 13 residues. CDR3 sequence (DNA): TGCAGCGTTTCCCGACAGGGAGGTGAAAAACTGTTTTTT. Amino acids: CSVSRQGGEKLFF.

The chain combines TRBV6-5 with TRBJ1-5; D is undetermined. V was pared by 8 bases and J by 7 bases, with 18 bases between. CDR3 length equals 14 residues. CDR1 is MNHEY and CDR2 is SVGAGI in the germline V gene. The CDR3 DNA sequence: TGTGCCAGCCAAGTGGGCCCAGACGACCAGCCCCAGCATTTT. It codes for CASQVGPDDQPQHF.

The rearrangement links TRBV7-3 to TRBJ2-1, with D perhaps matching TRBD2 (6 bases). Per the germline V gene, CDR1 is SGHTA and CDR2 is FQGTGA. V was cut by 5 bases and J by 7 bases, with 12 bases left in between. The CDR3 sequence is 13 residues long. CDR3 DNA sequence: TGTGCCAGCAGCCCCCCGGGAGTTAATGAGCAGTTCTTC. Translation: CASSPPGVNEQFF.

The V call is TRBV6-1, the J call TRBJ1-1; D ambiguous. V lost 2 bases, J lost 5 bases, and 3 bases lay in between. Germline V gene data show CDR1 as MNHNS and CDR2 as SASEGT. The CDR3 spans 11 residues. The CDR3 protein is CASSERTEAFF. DNA of the CDR3: TGTGCCAGCAGTGAACGGACTGAAGCTTTCTTT.

This chain joins TRBV5-1 and TRBJ2-7, with D unclear. V was trimmed by 3 bases and J by 5 bases, leaving 15 bases between them. Per germline, CDR1 SGHRS and CDR2 YFSETQ. The CDR3 runs 14 residues. The CDR3 DNA reads as TGCGCCAGCAGCTCCCTAGTGATGGAAGACGAGCAGTACTTC. Its translation: CASSSLVMEDEQYF. The full variable domain, with the rest looked up from reference TRBV5-1 and TRBJ2-7, is KAGVTQTPRYLIKTRGQQVTLSCSPISGHRSVSWYQQTPGQGLQFLFEYFSETQRNKGNFPGRFSGRQFSNSRSEMNVSTLELGDSALYLCASSSLVMEDEQYFGPGTRLTVT.

The chain recombines TRBV5-5 with TRBJ1-1; the D is unclear. This CDR3 is 15 amino acids long. Deletions cut 0 bases from V and 0 bases from J, with 9 bases between. The germline CDR1 and CDR2 sequences are SGHKS and YYEKEE (reference sequence). This chain's CDR3 is CASSLVEGVNTEAFF. The CDR3 nucleotides are TGTGCCAGCAGCTTGGTTGAGGGAGTGAACACTGAAGCTTTCTTT.

This clone was picked up one time. The chain is built from TRBV6-5 and TRBJ1-1; 8 bases agree with TRBD1. CDR1 and CDR2 from the germline V gene are MNHEY and SVGAGI. V gave up 8 bases and J gave up 5 bases; unmatched junction bases: 7. The CDR3 runs 13 residues. CDR3 in amino acids: CASVNRGRTEAFF. The CDR3 DNA reads TGTGCCAGCGTCAACAGGGGGAGAACTGAAGCTTTCTTT.

This clone was picked up one time. J is TRBJ2-3 and V is TRBV9; 8 nucleotides align to TRBD1. V shed 2 bases and J 0 bases; nucleotides not matched to a gene: 5. The CDR3 is 16 amino acids. Germline loops: CDR1 SGDLS, CDR2 YYNGEE. The CDR3 DNA is TGTGCCAGCAGCGTGACAGGGGATTATAGCACAGATACGCAGTATTTT. Protein product: CASSVTGDYSTDTQYF.

The chain's CDR3 is CASSPRDTQYF. Here the CDR3 DNA reads TGTGCCAGCAGCCCTAGGGATACGCAGTATTTT. V is TRBV28 and J is TRBJ2-3; D uncertain. Germline CDR1 MDHEN, CDR2 SYDVKM. The CDR3 consists of 11 residues. Deletions cut 6 bases from V and 6 bases from J, with 7 bases between.

The chain recombines TRBV4-1 with TRBJ1-3, with TRBD1 matching over 10 bases. With 4 bases clipped from V and 1 base from J, the junction kept 1 base outside the gene matches. The germline V gene has CDR1 MGHRA and CDR2 YSYEKL. This CDR3 region has 15 residues. The CDR3 coding sequence is TGCGCCAGCAGCCCGGGACAGGGGTCTGGAAACACCATATATTTT. Protein: CASSPGQGSGNTIYF.